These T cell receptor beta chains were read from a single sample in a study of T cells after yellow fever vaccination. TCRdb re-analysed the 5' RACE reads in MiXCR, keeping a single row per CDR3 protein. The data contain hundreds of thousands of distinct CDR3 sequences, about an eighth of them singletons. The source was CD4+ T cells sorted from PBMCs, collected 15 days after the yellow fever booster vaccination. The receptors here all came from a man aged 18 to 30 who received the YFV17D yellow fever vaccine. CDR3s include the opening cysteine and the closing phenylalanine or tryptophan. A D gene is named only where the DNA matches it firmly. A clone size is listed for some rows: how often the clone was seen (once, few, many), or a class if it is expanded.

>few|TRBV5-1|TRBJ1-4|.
TGCGCCAGCAGCCGGGATGGGGCTACTAATGAAAAACTGTTTTTT
CASSRDGATNEKLFF
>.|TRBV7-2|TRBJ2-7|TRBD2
TGTGCCAGCAGATTAGATCTAGCGGGGCCCTACGAGCAGTACTTC
CASRLDLAGPYEQYF
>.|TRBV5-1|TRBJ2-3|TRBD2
TGCGCCAGCAGCTTGCTAGCGGGGGGGCAGAATACGCAGTATTTT
CASSLLAGGQNTQYF
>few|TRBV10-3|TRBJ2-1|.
TGTGCCACCGCCGGGACTCACAATGAGCAGTTCTTC
CATAGTHNEQFF
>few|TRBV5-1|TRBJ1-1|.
TGCGCCAGCAGCTTGGAAGTTCGCGCTGAAGCTTTCTTT
CASSLEVRAEAFF
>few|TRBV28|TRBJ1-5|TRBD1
TGTGCCAGCAGTTTCTGGGCAGGGGGGATAAATCAGCCCCAGCATTTT
CASSFWAGGINQPQHF
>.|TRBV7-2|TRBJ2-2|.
TGTGCCGCAGGGGCGTATGCCGGGGAGCTGTTTTTT
CAAGAYAGELFF
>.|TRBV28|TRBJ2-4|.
TGTGCCAGCCGCACCCAAGCCAAAAACATTCAGTACTTC
CASRTQAKNIQYF
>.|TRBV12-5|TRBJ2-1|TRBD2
TGTGCTAGTGGACCGGGGGGTAGGTGGAATGAGCAGTTCTTC
CASGPGGRWNEQFF
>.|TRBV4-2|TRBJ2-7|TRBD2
TGTGCCAGCAGCCAAGATACTAGCGGCGAGCAGTACTTC
CASSQDTSGEQYF
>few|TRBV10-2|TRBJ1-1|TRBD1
TGCGCCAGCAGCCGAGGACAGGGCGGGAGCACTGAAGCTTTCTTT
CASSRGQGGSTEAFF
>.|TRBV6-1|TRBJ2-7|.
TGTGCCAGCCCCTCGGAACAGGTATTTAGCGAGCAGTACTTC
CASPSEQVFSEQYF
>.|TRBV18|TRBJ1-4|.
TGTGCCAGCTCAACGACTCAACGGGAAAAACTGTTTTTT
CASSTTQREKLFF
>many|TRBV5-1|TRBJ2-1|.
TGCGCCAGCAGCAGATCCCCCCAGGACAATGAGCAGTTCTTC
CASSRSPQDNEQFF
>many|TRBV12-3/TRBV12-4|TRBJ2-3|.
TGTGCCAGCAGTTTGGGGCCGGACCAAGTCAAGTATACGCAGTATTTT
CASSLGPDQVKYTQYF
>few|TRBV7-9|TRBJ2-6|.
TGTGCCAGCAGCTTAGCGGGGGTCGAACCTGGGGCCAACGTCCTGACTTTC
CASSLAGVEPGANVLTF
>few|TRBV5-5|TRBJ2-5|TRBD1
TGTGCCAGCAGCTCCCCGGACAGGGACCATACTGGGGAGACCCAGTACTTC
CASSSPDRDHTGETQYF
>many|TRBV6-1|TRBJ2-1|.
TGTGCCAGCAGTGAAAATCGGGACACCCCGATCTTC
CASSENRDTPIF
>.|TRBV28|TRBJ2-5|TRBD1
TGTGCCAGCAGTCACAGGGGGCCCCTGAGGGAGACCCAGTACTTC
CASSHRGPLRETQYF
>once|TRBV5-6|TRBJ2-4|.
TGTGCCAGCAGCTTGGGGTGGGCAGCCAAAAACATTCAGTACTTC
CASSLGWAAKNIQYF
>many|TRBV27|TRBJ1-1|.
TGTGCCAGCAGTAGGTACGGATCGAACACTGAAGCTTTCTTT
CASSRYGSNTEAFF
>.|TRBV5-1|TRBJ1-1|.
TGCGCCAGCAGCTTAGGAGCTCGGCCCACTGAAGCTTTCTTT
CASSLGARPTEAFF
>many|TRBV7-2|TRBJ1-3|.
TGTGCCAGCAGCTTAGTGGATCTCCTGTGGGACACCGATGTTTCAGGAAACACCATATATTTT
CASSLVDLLWDTDVSGNTIYF
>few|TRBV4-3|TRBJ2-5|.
TGCGCCAGCAGCCCCCGCGGGCACATCCAAGAGACCCAGTACTTC
CASSPRGHIQETQYF
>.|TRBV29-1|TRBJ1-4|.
TGCAGCGTTGTCCTGGTTTCTACTAATGAAAAACTGTTTTTT
CSVVLVSTNEKLFF
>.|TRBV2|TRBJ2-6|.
TGTGCCAGCAACGACGGTGGGGCCAACGTCCTGACTTTC
CASNDGGANVLTF
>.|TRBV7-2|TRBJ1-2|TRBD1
TGTGCCAGCAGCTTGGGACAGGGGCCGATCTATGGCTACACCTTC
CASSLGQGPIYGYTF
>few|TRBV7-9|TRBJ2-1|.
TGTGCCAGCAGCTTAGCCGCCGACAATGAGCAGTTCTTC
CASSLAADNEQFF
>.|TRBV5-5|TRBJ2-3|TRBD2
TGTGCCAGCAGCTTGTCGTCAGCGGGGGGGCCTGAGTATTTT
CASSLSSAGGPEYF
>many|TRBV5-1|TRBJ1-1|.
TGCGCCAGCAGCTTGGGGCAAATGAACACTGAAGCTTTCTTT
CASSLGQMNTEAFF
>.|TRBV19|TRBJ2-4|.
TGTGCCAGTAGTATTACAGGACTAGCCAAAAACATTCAGTACTTC
CASSITGLAKNIQYF
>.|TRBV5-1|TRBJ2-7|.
TGCGCCAGCAGCTCCTTTGGGACTGGAGTCCCTCTTACCTACGAGCAGTACTTC
CASSSFGTGVPLTYEQYF
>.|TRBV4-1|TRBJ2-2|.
TGCGCCAGCAGCCAACGCCGGGACGGTAACACCGGGGAGCTGTTTTTT
CASSQRRDGNTGELFF
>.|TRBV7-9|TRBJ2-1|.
TGTGCCAGCAGAGATACAGGGACTAAGAGCTCCTACAATGAGCAGTTCTTC
CASRDTGTKSSYNEQFF
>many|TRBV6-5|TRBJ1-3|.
TGTGCCAGCAGTGACCCCGGGACACCCTCTGGAAACACCATATATTTT
CASSDPGTPSGNTIYF
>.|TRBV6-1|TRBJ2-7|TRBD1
TGTGCCGCCAGGACAGGCATCGCCTACGAGCAGTACTTC
CAARTGIAYEQYF
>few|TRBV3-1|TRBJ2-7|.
TGTGCCAGCAGCCAACCCCCTTTCGAGCAGTACTTC
CASSQPPFEQYF
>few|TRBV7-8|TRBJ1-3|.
TGTGCCAGCAGCTTAATCCGAGACAGAAACACCATATATTTT
CASSLIRDRNTIYF
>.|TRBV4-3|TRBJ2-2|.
TGCGCCAGCAGCCGGCGGAATACCGGGGAGCTGTTTTTT
CASSRRNTGELFF
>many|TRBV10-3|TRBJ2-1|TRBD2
TGTGCCATCAGTGACCCTGGGGGGGACAATGAGCAGTTCTTC
CAISDPGGDNEQFF
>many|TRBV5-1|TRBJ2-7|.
TGCGCCAGCAGGCGGAGCGGAACAGGGCGTGAGCAGTACTTC
CASRRSGTGREQYF
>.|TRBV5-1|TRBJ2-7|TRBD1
TGCGCCAGCAGCTTGTATGGGACAGCCTACGAGCAGTACTTC
CASSLYGTAYEQYF
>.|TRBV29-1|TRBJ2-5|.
TGCAGCGTTGGGGGCCAAGAGACCCAGTACTTC
CSVGGQETQYF
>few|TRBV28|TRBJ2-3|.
TGTGCCAGCAGTCCCCCCCGCACAGATACGCAGTATTTT
CASSPPRTDTQYF
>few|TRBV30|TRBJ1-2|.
TGTGCCGGATGGATGGGCTATGGCTACACCTTC
CAGWMGYGYTF
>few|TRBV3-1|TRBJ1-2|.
TGTGCCAGCAGCCAAGCTAACGGCGGCGGAGGGGGCTACACCTTC
CASSQANGGGGGYTF
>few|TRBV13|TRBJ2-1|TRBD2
TGTGCCAGCAGCAAAAGGACTAGCGGGATGAAGTACGGTGAGCAGTTCTTC
CASSKRTSGMKYGEQFF
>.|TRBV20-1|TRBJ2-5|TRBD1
TGCAGTGCTACTACTCTACAGGGGGTACGCGAGACCCAGTACTTC
CSATTLQGVRETQYF
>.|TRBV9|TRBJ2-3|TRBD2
TGTGCCAGCAGCCGCGGGGGGTTAAACACAGATACGCAGTATTTT
CASSRGGLNTDTQYF
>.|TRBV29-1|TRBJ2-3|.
TGCAGCGTTGAAAGGCAGACCCTCACAGATACGCAGTATTTT
CSVERQTLTDTQYF